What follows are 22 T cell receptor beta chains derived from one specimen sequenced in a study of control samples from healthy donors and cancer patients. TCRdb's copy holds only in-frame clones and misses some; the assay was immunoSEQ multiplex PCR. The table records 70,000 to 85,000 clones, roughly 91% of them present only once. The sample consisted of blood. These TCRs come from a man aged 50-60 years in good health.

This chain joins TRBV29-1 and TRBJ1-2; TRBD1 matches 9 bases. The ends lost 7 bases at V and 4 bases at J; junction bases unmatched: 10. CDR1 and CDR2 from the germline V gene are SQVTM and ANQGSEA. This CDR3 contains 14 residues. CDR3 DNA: TGCAGCGGACGAACAGGGGGCCGAGGCTATGGCTACACCTTC. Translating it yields CSGRTGGRGYGYTF.

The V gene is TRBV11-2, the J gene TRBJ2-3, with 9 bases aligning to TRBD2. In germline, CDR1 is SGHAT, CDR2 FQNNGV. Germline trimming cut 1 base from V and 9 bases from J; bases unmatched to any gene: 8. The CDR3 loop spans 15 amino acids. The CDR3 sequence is CASSLGLAGTGTQYF. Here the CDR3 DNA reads TGTGCCAGCAGCTTAGGGCTAGCGGGGACGGGGACGCAGTATTTT. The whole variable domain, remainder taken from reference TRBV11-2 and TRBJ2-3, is EAGVAQSPRYKIIEKRQSVAFWCNPISGHATLYWYQQILGQGPKLLIQFQNNGVVDDSQLPKDRFSAERLKGVDSTLKIQPAKLEDSAVYLCASSLGLAGTGTQYFGPGTRLTVL.

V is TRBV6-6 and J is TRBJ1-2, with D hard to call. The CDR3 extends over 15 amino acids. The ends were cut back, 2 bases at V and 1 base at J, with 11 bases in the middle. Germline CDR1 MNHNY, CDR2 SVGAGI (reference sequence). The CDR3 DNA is TGTGCCAGCAGTTACGACCGAACGGGTAACTATGGCTACACCTTC. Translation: CASSYDRTGNYGYTF.

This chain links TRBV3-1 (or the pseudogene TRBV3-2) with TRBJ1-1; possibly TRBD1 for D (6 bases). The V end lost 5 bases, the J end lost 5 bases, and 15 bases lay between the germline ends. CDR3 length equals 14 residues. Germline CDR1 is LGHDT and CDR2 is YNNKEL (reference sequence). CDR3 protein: CASSDPYRGTEAFF. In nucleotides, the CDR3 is TGTGCCAGCAGCGATCCGTATAGGGGGACTGAAGCTTTCTTT.

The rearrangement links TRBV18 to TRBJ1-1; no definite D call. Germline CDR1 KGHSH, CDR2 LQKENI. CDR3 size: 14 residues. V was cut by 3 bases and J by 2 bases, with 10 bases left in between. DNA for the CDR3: TGTGCCAGCTCACCGGGAGGTGGTAACACTGAAGCTTTCTTT. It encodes CASSPGGGNTEAFF.

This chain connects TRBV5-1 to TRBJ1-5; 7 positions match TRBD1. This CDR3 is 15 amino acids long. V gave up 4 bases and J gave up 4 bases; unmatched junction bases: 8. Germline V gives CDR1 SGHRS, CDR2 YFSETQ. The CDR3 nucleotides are TGCGCCAGCAGCACCGGGACAGAGGCTAATCAGCCCCAGCATTTT. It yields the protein CASSTGTEANQPQHF.

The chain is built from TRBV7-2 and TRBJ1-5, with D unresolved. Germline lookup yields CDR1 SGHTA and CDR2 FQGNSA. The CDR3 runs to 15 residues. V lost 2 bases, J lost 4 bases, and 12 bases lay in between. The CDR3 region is CASSLNGQQNQPQHF. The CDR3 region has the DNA TGTGCCAGCAGCTTAAATGGCCAACAGAATCAGCCCCAGCATTTT.

This CDR3 is CASSSGGGGNQPQHF. The DNA for the CDR3 is TGTGCCAGCAGTTCAGGGGGAGGAGGAAATCAGCCCCAGCATTTT. V and J are TRBV6-2 or TRBV6-3 and TRBJ1-5, with 7 nucleotides matching TRBD1. CDR1 is MNHEY, CDR2 SVGEGT, per germline. This CDR3 region has 15 residues. The J segment lost 4 bases and the V segment lost 4 bases, leaving 7 bases of the junction unmatched.

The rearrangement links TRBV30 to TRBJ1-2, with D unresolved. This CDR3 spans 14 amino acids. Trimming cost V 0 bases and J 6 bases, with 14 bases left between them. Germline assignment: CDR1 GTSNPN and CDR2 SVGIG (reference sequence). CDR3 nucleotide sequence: TGTGCCTGGAGTGTACGGGTCCTTAGGAATGGCTACACCTTC. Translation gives CAWSVRVLRNGYTF.

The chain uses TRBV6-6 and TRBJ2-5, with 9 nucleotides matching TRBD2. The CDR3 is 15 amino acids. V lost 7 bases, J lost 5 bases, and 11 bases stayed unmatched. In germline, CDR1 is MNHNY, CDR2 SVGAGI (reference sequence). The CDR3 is CASIRASGTMETQYF. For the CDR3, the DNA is TGTGCCAGCATCAGAGCTAGCGGGACGATGGAGACCCAGTACTTC.

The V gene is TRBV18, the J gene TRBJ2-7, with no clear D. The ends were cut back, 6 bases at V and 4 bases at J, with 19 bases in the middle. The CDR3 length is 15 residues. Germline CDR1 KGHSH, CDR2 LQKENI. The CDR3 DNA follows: TGTGCCAGCTCGACGGGCCCCTCCCCTCCTTACGAGCAGTACTTC. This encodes CASSTGPSPPYEQYF.

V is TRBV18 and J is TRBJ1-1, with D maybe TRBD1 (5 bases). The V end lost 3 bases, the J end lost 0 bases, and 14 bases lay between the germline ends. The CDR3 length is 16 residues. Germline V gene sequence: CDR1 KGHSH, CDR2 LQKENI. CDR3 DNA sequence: TGTGCCAGCTCACCCCGGCTGGAGGGGATGAACACTGAAGCTTTCTTT. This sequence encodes CASSPRLEGMNTEAFF.

The CDR3: CSAQTGGDQPQHF. DNA for the CDR3: TGCAGCGCCCAAACAGGGGGCGATCAGCCCCAGCATTTT. The V and J genes are TRBV29-1 and TRBJ1-5, with TRBD1 identical over 9 bases. The CDR3 length is 13 residues. J lost 5 bases, V lost 7 bases, and 6 bases had no gene match. Germline-derived CDR1 and CDR2 are SQVTM and ANQGSEA.

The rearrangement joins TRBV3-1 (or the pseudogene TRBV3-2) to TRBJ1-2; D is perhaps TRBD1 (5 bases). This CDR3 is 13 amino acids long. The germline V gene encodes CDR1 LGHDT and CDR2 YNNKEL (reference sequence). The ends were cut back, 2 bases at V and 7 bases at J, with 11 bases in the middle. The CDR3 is CASSQQGSGGYTF. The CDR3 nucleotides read TGTGCCAGCAGCCAACAGGGTAGCGGTGGCTACACCTTC.

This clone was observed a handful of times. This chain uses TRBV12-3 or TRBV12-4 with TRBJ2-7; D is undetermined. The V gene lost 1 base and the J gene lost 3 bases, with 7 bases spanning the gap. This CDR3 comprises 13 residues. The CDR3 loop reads CASSLGQSYEQYF. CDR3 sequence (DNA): TGTGCCAGCAGTTTAGGGCAGAGCTACGAGCAGTACTTC.

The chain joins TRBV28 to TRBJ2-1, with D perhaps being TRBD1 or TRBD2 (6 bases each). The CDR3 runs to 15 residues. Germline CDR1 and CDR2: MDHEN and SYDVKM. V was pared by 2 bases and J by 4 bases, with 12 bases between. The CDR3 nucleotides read TGTGCCAGCAGTTTAGGAGGGGGGCGTTACAATGAGCAGTTCTTC. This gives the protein CASSLGGGRYNEQFF. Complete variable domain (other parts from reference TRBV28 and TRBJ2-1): DVKVTQSSRYLVKRTGEKVFLECVQDMDHENMFWYRQDPGLGLRLIYFSYDVKMKEKGDIPEGYSVSREKKERFSLILESASTNQTSMYLCASSLGGGRYNEQFFGPGTRLTVL.

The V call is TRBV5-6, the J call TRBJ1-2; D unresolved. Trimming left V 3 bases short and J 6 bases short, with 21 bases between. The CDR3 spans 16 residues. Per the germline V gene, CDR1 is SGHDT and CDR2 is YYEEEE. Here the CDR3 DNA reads TGTGCCAGCAGCTCAATCCCGGGCCCCAAAACGGATGGCTACACCTTC. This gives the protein CASSSIPGPKTDGYTF.

As DNA, the CDR3 is TGCGCCAGCAGCTTGGGGGGAAAGGGCTACACCTTC. Translation: CASSLGGKGYTF. The V call is TRBV5-1, the J call TRBJ1-2; no reliable D call. The ends were cut back, 0 bases at V and 8 bases at J, with 8 bases in the middle. This CDR3 comprises 12 residues. Germline V gives CDR1 SGHRS, CDR2 YFSETQ.

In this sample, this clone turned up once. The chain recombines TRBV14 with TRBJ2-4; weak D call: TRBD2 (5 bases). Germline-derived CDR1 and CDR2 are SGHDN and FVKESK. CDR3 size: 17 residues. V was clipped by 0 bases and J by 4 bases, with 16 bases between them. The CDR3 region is CASSQELPGSLKNIQYF. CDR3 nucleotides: TGTGCCAGCAGCCAAGAGCTACCGGGATCACTAAAAAACATTCAGTACTTC.

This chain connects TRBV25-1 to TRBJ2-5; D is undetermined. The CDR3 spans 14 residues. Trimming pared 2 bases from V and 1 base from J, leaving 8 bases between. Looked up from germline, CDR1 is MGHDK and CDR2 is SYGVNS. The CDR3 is CASSEQRFQETQYF. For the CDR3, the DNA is TGTGCCAGCAGTGAACAGCGTTTCCAAGAGACCCAGTACTTC.

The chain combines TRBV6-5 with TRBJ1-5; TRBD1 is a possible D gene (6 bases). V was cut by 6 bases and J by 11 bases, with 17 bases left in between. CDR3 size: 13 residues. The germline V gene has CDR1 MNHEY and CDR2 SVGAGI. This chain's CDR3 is CASRTGPQGTQHF. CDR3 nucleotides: TGTGCCAGCAGAACAGGGCCCCAGGGGACCCAGCATTTT.

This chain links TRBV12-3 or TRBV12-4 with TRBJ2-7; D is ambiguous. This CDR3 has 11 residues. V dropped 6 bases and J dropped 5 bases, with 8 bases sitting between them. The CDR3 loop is CASSISHEQYF. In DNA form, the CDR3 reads TGTGCCAGCAGCATATCCCACGAGCAGTACTTC.